The 15 T cell receptor beta chains below come from one sample, sequenced in a study of blood T cell repertoires in COVID-19. Data came from immunoSEQ multiplex PCR; TCRdb stores just in-frame clones and leaves some out. Of fewer than 150,000 clones in the sample, approximately 87% are singletons; the top ten hold roughly 4%. The specimen sequenced was peripheral blood. These receptors all come from a woman between 35 and 50 years old with acute or convalescent COVID-19.

The chain links TRBV27 to TRBJ1-1; TRBD1 aligns across 9 bases. CDR3 size: 16 residues. V lost 8 bases to trimming and J lost 4 bases; unmatched junction nucleotides: 14. The V gene's germline CDR1 is MNHEY and CDR2 SMNVEV (reference sequence). In DNA, the CDR3 is TGTGCCAGCCGACGACACCGGGACAGGGCGAGCACTGAAGCTTTCTTT. This codes for CASRRHRDRASTEAFF.

The chain uses TRBV5-8 and TRBJ2-3, with D possibly being TRBD1 (5 bases). The CDR3 spans 15 residues. CDR1 SGHTS and CDR2 YDEGEE come from the germline V gene. The V end was cut by 4 bases, the J end by 1 base, with 13 bases between. CDR3 nucleotide sequence: TGTGCCAGCAGCAACCAGGGTCGGGGCACAGATACGCAGTATTTT. Translating gives CASSNQGRGTDTQYF.

V is TRBV5-1 and J is TRBJ2-1, with D maybe TRBD2 (5 bases). Trimming removed 6 bases at V and 7 bases at J, with 20 bases between. Germline assignment: CDR1 SGHRS and CDR2 YFSETQ. This CDR3 is built from 15 residues. In nucleotides, the CDR3 is TGCGCCAGCACTGGACTGTTTGGGCTGGGAAATGAGCAGTTCTTC. As protein: CASTGLFGLGNEQFF.

The chain uses TRBV11-2 and TRBJ2-2; 7 nucleotides match TRBD2. Germline assignment: CDR1 SGHAT and CDR2 FQNNGV. The CDR3 has 16 residues. V lost 3 bases to trimming and J lost 3 bases; unmatched junction nucleotides: 7. The CDR3 nucleotides are TGTGCCAGCAGCTTTGTTGCGGGAGCATACACCGGGGAGCTGTTTTTT. Its protein product is CASSFVAGAYTGELFF.

The chain couples TRBV4-3 to TRBJ2-1; 7 bases line up with TRBD2. The J segment lost 9 bases and the V segment lost 3 bases, leaving 8 bases of the junction unmatched. Germline values: CDR1 LGHNA, CDR2 YSLEER. The CDR3 length is 14 residues. CDR3 residues: CASSHPGGLREQFF. CDR3 nucleotide sequence: TGCGCCAGCAGCCACCCGGGAGGCTTGCGTGAGCAGTTCTTC.

This clone was seen a handful of times. V and J are TRBV19 and TRBJ1-5; D is possibly TRBD1 (5 bases). Germline CDR1 and CDR2: LNHDA and SQIVND (reference sequence). V lost 7 bases, J lost 3 bases, and 19 bases lay in between. The CDR3 totals 16 residues. CDR3 amino acids: CASNNRQLSHNQPQHF. Here the CDR3 DNA reads TGTGCCAGTAACAACAGACAGCTCAGTCACAATCAGCCCCAGCATTTT.

The gene calls are TRBV24-1 and TRBJ2-2; 11 bases are a match to TRBD1. The CDR3 covers 16 residues. V was pared by 7 bases and J by 4 bases, with 7 bases of the junction left unmatched. The germline CDR1 and CDR2 sequences are KGHDR and SFDVKD. The CDR3 DNA reads TGTGCCACCAGACCCTCCGGGACAGGGGGCACCGGGGAGCTGTTTTTT. Translation: CATRPSGTGGTGELFF.

The chain is built from TRBV10-2 and TRBJ2-2; the D gene is possibly TRBD2 (5 bases). CDR1 and CDR2 from the germline V gene are WSHSY and SAAADI. This CDR3 has 16 amino acids. V was clipped by 2 bases and J by 0 bases, with 10 bases between them. Written as DNA, the CDR3 is TGCGCCAGCAGTGAGAGGCGACTACCGAACACCGGGGAGCTGTTTTTT. This encodes CASSERRLPNTGELFF.

This clone was seen once. The gene calls are TRBV7-2 and TRBJ2-7, with TRBD2 matching over 7 bases. The V gene end was trimmed by 5 bases and the J gene end by 1 base; junction bases not matched to a gene: 8. The germline CDR1 and CDR2 sequences are SGHTA and FQGNSA. The CDR3 has 15 amino acids. CDR3 residues: CASSKGGGFSYEQYF. Written as DNA, the CDR3 is TGTGCCAGCAGCAAGGGCGGGGGATTTTCCTACGAGCAGTACTTC.

The chain uses TRBV6-5 and TRBJ1-3, with D unresolved. V was shortened by 5 bases and J by 2 bases, with 7 bases between the two germline ends. The CDR3 is made up of 13 amino acids. Germline values: CDR1 MNHEY, CDR2 SVGAGI. Written as DNA, the CDR3 is TGTGCCAGCAGTCCCCCCACTGGAAACACCATATATTTT. This sequence encodes CASSPPTGNTIYF.

This clone was detected once. The chain employs TRBV18 and TRBJ1-1, with D possibly being TRBD1 (5 bases). This CDR3 is built from 14 residues. V was cut by 1 base and J by 4 bases, with 10 bases left in between. Germline CDR1 is KGHSH and CDR2 is LQKENI. CDR3 nucleotides: TGTGCCAGCTCACCACTCCAGGGAAGCACTGAAGCTTTCTTT. Its protein product is CASSPLQGSTEAFF.

The chain recombines TRBV10-3 with TRBJ1-3, with 8 nucleotides matching TRBD1. Looked up from germline, CDR1 is ENHRY and CDR2 is SYGVKD. This CDR3 is built from 14 residues. Trimming at V came to 5 bases and at J to 3 bases, leaving 3 bases not matched to a gene. CDR3 nucleotide sequence: TGTGCCATCAGTCAGGGGGCTGGTGGAAACACCATATATTTT. This translates into CAISQGAGGNTIYF.

This clone has more than one count but fewer than ten. The rearrangement links TRBV11-2 to TRBJ2-1, with 12 nucleotides matching TRBD2. This CDR3 has 15 amino acids. Germline CDR1 and CDR2: SGHAT and FQNNGV. V shed 8 bases and J 6 bases; nucleotides not matched to a gene: 8. The CDR3: CASRPGLAGLNEQFF. CDR3 DNA: TGTGCCAGCCGACCCGGACTAGCGGGGCTCAATGAGCAGTTCTTC.

The V call is TRBV28, the J call TRBJ2-3; 13 bases align to TRBD2. This CDR3 is 17 amino acids long. In germline, CDR1 is MDHEN, CDR2 SYDVKM. With V trimmed by 4 bases and J by 2 bases, 6 bases remained unmatched. CDR3 in amino acids: CASSSRLAGGVTDTQYF. The CDR3 DNA reads TGTGCCAGCAGTTCCAGACTAGCGGGAGGAGTCACAGATACGCAGTATTTT.

V and J are TRBV10-3 and TRBJ2-7; D is uncertain. Germline V gene sequence: CDR1 ENHRY, CDR2 SYGVKD. The ends were cut back, 0 bases at V and 3 bases at J, with 12 bases in the middle. There are 15 residues in the CDR3. CDR3 bases: TGTGCCATCAGTGAGTCGATGGCAACTAACTACGAGCAGTACTTC. It is translated as CAISESMATNYEQYF.